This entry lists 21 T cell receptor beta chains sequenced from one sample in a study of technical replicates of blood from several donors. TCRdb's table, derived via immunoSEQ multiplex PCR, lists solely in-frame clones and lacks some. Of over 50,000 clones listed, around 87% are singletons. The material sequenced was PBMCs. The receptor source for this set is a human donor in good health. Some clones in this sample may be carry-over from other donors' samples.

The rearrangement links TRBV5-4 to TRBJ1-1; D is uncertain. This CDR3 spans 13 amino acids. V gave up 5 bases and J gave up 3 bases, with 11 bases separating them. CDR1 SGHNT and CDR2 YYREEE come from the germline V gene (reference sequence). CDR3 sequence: CASRSLQYTEAFF. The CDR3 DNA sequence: TGTGCCAGCAGAAGCTTACAGTACACTGAAGCTTTCTTT.

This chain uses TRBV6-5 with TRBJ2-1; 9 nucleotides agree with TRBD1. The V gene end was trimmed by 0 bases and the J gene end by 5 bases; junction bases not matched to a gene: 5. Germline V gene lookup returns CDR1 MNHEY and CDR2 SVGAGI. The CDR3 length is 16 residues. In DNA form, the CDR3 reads TGTGCCAGCAGTTACTCGAAGGGACAGGGTAACAATGAGCAGTTCTTC. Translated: CASSYSKGQGNNEQFF.

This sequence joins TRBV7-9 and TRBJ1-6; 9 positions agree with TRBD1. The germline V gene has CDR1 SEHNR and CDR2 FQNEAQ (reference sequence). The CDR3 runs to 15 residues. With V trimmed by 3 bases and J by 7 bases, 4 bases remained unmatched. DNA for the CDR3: TGTGCCAGCAGCTTTCGACAGGGGGACAATTCACCCCTCCACTTT. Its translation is CASSFRQGDNSPLHF. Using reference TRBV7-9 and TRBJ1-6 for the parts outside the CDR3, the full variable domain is DTGVSQNPRHKITKRGQNVTFRCDPISEHNRLYWYRQTLGQGPEFLTYFQNEAQLEKSRLLSDRFSAERPKGSFSTLEIQRTEQGDSAMYLCASSFRQGDNSPLHFGNGTRLTVT.

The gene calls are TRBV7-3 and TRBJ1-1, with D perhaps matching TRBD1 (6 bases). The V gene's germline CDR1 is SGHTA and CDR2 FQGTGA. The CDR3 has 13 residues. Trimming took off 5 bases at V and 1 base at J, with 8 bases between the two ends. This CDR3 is CASSRGGNTEAFF. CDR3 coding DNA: TGTGCCAGCAGCAGGGGGGGGAACACTGAAGCTTTCTTT.

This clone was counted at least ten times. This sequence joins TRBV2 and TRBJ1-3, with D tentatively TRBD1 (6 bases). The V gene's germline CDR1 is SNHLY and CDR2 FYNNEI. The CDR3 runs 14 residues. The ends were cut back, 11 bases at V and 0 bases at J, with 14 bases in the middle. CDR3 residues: CASTGGLSGNTIYF. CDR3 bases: TGTGCCTCAACGGGGGGCCTCTCTGGAAACACCATATATTTT.

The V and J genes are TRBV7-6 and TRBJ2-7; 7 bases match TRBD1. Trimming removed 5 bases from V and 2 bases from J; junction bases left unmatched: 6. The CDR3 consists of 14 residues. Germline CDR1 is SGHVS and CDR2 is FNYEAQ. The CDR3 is CASSPRQGTYEQYF. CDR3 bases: TGTGCCAGCAGCCCCCGACAGGGTACCTACGAGCAGTACTTC.

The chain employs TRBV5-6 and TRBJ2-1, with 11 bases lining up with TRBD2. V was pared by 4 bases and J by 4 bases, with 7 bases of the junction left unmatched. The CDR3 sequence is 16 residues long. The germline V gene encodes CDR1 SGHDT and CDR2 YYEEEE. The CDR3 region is CASSLPGLAAYNEQFF. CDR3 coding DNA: TGTGCCAGCAGCCTTCCGGGACTAGCGGCTTACAATGAGCAGTTCTTC.

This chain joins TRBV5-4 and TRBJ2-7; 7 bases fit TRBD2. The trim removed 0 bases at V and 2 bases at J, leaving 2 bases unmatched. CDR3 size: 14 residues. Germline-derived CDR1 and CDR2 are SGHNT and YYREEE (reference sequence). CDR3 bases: TGTGCCAGCAGCTTGGGGGGGGGAACCTACGAGCAGTACTTC. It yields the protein CASSLGGGTYEQYF.

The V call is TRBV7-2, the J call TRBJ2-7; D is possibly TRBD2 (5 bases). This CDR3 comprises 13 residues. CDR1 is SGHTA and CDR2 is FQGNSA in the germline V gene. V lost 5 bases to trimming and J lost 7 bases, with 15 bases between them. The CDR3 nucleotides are TGTGCCAGCAGCCCTCGAGCACCGGGGGAGCAGTACTTC. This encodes CASSPRAPGEQYF.

CDR3 region: CASSGPGQGAYGSYEQYF. The CDR3 nucleotides are TGTGCCAGCAGCGGTCCCGGACAGGGGGCTTATGGCTCCTACGAGCAGTACTTC. The chain carries TRBV21-1 and TRBJ2-7; no check of the table's D call, TRBD1, against the DNA was made. TRBV21-1 is tagged as a pseudogene. The CDR3 spans 18 residues.

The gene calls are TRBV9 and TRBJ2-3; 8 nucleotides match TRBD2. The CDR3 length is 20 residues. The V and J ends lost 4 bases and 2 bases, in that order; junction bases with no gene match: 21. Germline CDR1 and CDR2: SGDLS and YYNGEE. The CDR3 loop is CASSSRGRVGGGPVTDTQYF. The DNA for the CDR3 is TGTGCCAGCAGCTCACGCGGTCGTGTTGGCGGGGGGCCGGTCACAGATACGCAGTATTTT.

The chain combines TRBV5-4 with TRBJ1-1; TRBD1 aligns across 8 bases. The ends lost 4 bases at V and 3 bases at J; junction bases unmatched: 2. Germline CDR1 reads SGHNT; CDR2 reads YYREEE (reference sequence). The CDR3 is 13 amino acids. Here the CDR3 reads CASSTQGDTEAFF. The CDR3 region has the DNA TGTGCCAGCAGCACACAGGGGGACACTGAAGCTTTCTTT.

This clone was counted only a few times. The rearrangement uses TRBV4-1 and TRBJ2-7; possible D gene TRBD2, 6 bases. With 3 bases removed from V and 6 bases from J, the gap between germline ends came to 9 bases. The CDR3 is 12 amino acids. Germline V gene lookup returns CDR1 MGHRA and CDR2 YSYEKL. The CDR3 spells CASSQGTSEQYF. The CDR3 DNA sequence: TGCGCCAGCAGCCAGGGGACTTCCGAGCAGTACTTC.

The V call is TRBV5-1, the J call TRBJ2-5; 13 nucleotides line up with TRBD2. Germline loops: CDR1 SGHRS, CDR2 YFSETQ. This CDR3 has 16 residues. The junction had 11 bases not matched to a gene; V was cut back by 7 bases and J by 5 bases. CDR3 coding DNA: TGCGCCAGCCGTCCTATGACTAGCGGGGGGATGGAGACCCAGTACTTC. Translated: CASRPMTSGGMETQYF.

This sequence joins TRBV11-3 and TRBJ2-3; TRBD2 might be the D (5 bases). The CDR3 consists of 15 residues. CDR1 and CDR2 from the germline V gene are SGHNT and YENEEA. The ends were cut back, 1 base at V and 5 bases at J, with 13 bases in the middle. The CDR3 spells CASSLGTGKGDTQYF. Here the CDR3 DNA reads TGTGCCAGCAGCTTAGGTACGGGAAAAGGAGATACGCAGTATTTT. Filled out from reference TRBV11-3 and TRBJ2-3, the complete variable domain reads EAGVVQSPRYKIIEKKQPVAFWCNPISGHNTLYWYLQNLGQGPELLIRYENEEAVDDSQLPKDRFSAERLKGVDSTLKIQPAELGDSAVYLCASSLGTGKGDTQYFGPGTRLTVL.

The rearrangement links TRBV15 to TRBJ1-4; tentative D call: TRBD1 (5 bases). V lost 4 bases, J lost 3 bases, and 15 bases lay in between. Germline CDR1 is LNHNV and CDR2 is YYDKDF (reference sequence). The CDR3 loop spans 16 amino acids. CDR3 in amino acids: CATSMRKGRANEKLFF. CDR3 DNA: TGTGCCACCAGCATGCGGAAGGGGAGGGCTAATGAAAAACTGTTTTTT.

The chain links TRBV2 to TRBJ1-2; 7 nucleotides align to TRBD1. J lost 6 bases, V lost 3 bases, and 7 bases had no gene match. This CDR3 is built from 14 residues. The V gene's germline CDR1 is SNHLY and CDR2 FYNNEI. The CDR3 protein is CASSDIFDRDGYTF. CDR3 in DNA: TGTGCCAGCAGTGATATCTTTGACAGGGATGGCTACACCTTC. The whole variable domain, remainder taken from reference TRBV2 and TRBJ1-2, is EPEVTQTPSHQVTQMGQEVILRCVPISNHLYFYWYRQILGQKVEFLVSFYNNEISEKSEIFDDQFSVERPDGSNFTLKIRSTKLEDSAMYFCASSDIFDRDGYTFGSGTRLTVV.

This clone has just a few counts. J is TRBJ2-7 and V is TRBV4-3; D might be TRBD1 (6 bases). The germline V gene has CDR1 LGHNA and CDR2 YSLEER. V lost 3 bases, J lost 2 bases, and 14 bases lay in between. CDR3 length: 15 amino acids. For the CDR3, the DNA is TGCGCCAGCAGCCAGGGGAGCAACAGGGCCTACGAGCAGTACTTC. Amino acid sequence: CASSQGSNRAYEQYF.

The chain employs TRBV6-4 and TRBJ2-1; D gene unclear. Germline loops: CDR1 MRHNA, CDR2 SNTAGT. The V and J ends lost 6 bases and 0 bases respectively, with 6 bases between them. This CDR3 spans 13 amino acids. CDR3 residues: CASSPSSYNEQFF. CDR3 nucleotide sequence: TGTGCCAGCAGCCCGAGCTCCTACAATGAGCAGTTCTTC.

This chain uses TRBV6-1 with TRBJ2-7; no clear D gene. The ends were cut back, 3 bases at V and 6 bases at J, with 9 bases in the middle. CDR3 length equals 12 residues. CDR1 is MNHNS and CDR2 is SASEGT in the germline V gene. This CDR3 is CASSDFFGEQYF. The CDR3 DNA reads TGTGCCAGCAGTGATTTCTTCGGCGAGCAGTACTTC.

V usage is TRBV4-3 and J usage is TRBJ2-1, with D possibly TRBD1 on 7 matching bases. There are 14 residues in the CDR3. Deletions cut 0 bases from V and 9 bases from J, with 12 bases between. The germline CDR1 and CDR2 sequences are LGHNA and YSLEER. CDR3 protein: CASSQDSQGGEQFF. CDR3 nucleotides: TGCGCCAGCAGCCAAGACAGCCAGGGGGGTGAGCAGTTCTTC.